The source of this TCR beta chain is a study of siplizumab effects on memory and regulatory T cells. Regarding this clone: The target antigen is unknown.

Trimming shortened V by 5 bases and J by 5 bases, and 15 bases separated the two germline ends. The germline CDR1 and CDR2 sequences are MDHEN and SYDVKM. This CDR3 has 14 amino acids. Study findings and constraints: Mappable alloreactive CD4+ clones came from Treg cells under 80% of the time on average with siplizumab, against 26.9% in controls. Roughly 80-95% of dividing CD4+ or CD8+ clones were without an attributable naive or memory phenotype. Proof of suppressive function in proliferating Tregs from siplizumab cultures was not established. Naive T cells apparently outstripped memory cells in diversity and seemed major alloresponse contributors.

The method was immunoSEQ multiplex PCR; TCRdb's version includes in-frame clones alone and lacks a portion of them. The sample holds more than 85,000 clones, 92% seen once. Sequences were obtained from Tregs sorted from blood. The clonotype was recovered from a human donor in good health. This chain links TRBV28 with TRBJ2-5; D gene ambiguous. CDR3 coding DNA: TGTGCCAGCAGTCCTGATCTAAGGGTTGAGACCCAGTACTTC. This sequence encodes CASSPDLRVETQYF.